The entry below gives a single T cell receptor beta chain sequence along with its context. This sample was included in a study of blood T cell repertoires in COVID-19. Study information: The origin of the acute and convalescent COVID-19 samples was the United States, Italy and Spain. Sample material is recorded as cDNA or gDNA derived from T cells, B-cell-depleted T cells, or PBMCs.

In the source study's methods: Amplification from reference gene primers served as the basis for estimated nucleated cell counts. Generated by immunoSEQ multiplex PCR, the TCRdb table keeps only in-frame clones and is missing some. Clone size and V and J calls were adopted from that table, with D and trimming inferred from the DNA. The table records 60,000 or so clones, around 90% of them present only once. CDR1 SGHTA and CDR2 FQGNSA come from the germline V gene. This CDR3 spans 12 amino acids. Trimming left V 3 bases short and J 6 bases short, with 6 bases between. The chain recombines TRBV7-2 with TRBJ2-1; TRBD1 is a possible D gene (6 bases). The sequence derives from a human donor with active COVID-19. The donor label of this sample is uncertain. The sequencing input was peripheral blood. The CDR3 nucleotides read TGTGCCAGCAGCTTGGACAGCAATGAGCAGTTCTTC. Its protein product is CASSLDSNEQFF.